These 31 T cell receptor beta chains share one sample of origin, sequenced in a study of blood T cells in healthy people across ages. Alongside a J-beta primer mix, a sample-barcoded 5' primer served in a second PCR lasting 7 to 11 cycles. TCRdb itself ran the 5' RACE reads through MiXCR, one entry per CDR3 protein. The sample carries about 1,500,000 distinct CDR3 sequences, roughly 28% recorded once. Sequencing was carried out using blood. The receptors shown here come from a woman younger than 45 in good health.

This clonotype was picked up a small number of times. CDR3 sequence: CASSRSQGADGTDTQYF. DNA of the CDR3: TGTGCCAGCAGCCGCAGTCAGGGGGCTGACGGCACAGATACGCAGTATTTT. The V gene is TRBV12-3 or TRBV12-4, the J gene TRBJ2-3; 8 bases line up with TRBD1. The CDR3 extends over 17 amino acids. V was clipped by 6 bases and J by 1 base; unmatched bases: 12.

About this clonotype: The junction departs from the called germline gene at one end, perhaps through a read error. The CDR3 region is CASSPGASTDAQYF. The CDR3 nucleotides are TGTGCCAGCAGCCCGGGGGCCAGCACAGATGCGCAGTATTTT. V is TRBV12-3 or TRBV12-4 and J is TRBJ2-3; D is tentatively TRBD1 or TRBD2 (6 bases each). This CDR3 is built from 14 residues.

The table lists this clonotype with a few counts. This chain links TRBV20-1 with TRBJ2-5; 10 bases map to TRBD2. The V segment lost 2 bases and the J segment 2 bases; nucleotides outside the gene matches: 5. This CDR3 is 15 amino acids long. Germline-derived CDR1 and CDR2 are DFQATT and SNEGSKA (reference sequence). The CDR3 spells CSARSTSGPQETQYF. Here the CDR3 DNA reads TGCAGTGCTAGATCGACTAGCGGGCCACAAGAGACCCAGTACTTC.

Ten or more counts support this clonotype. The CDR3 loop is CSVTDRSSYEQYF. The CDR3 DNA sequence: TGCAGCGTTACCGACAGGTCTTCCTACGAGCAGTACTTC. J is TRBJ2-7 and V is TRBV29-1, with D maybe TRBD1 (6 bases). The CDR3 has 13 amino acids. The germline V gene encodes CDR1 SQVTM and CDR2 ANQGSEA. Trimming cost V 5 bases and J 1 base, with 12 bases left between them.

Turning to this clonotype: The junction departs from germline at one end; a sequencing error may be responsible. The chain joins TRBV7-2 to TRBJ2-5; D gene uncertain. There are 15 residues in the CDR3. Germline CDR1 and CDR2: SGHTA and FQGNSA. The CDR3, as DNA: TGTGCCGGCAGCTTAAAGACACCGTACCAAGAGACCCAGTACTTC. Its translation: CAGSLKTPYQETQYF.

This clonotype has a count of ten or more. CDR3 region: CASSWKRRQGGYEQYF. The CDR3 coding sequence is TGTGCCAGCAGCTGGAAGAGACGACAGGGCGGGTACGAGCAGTACTTC. The rearrangement links TRBV7-8 to TRBJ2-7; 7 positions agree with TRBD1. CDR1 SGHVS and CDR2 FQNEAQ come from the germline V gene. This CDR3 is built from 16 residues. V dropped 4 bases and J dropped 4; count of bases not matched to a gene: 13.

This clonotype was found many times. This CDR3 is CASSLEGADTQYF. Written as DNA, the CDR3 is TGCGCCAGCAGCTTGGAAGGGGCAGATACGCAGTATTTT. The rearrangement joins TRBV5-1 to TRBJ2-3; tentatively, D is TRBD1 (5 bases). V dropped 0 bases and J dropped 4 bases, with 6 bases sitting between them. The CDR3 length is 13 residues. Looked up from germline, CDR1 is SGHRS and CDR2 is YFSETQ.

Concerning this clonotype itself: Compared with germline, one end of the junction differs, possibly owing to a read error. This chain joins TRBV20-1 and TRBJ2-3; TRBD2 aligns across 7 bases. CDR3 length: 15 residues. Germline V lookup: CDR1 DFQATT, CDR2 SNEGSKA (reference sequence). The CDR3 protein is CSARGASGSTDSQYF. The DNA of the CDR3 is TGCAGTGCTAGAGGGGCTAGCGGAAGCACAGATTCGCAGTATTTT.

The CDR3 nucleotides are TGTGCCAGTTCAGAGGACCGCCGGCTTGGCTACACCTTC. Translating gives CASSEDRRLGYTF. This chain connects TRBV6-6 to TRBJ1-2, with D hard to call. CDR1 and CDR2 from the germline V gene are MNHNY and SVGAGI (reference sequence). V lost 9 bases and J lost 7, with 18 bases in between. The CDR3 covers 13 residues.

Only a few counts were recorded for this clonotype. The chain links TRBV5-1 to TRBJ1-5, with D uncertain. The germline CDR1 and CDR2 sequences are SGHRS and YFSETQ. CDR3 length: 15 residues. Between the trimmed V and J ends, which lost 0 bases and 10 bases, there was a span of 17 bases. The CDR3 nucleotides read TGCGCCAGCAGCTTGGGGGAGTGGCGGAAGGACCCCCAGCATTTT. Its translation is CASSLGEWRKDPQHF.

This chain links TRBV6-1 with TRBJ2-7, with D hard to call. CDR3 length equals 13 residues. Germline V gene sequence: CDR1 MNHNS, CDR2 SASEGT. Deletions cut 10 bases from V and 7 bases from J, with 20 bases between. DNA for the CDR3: TGTGCCATCCTGACACCGGCAGTGAGGGAGCAGTACTTC. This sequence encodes CAILTPAVREQYF.

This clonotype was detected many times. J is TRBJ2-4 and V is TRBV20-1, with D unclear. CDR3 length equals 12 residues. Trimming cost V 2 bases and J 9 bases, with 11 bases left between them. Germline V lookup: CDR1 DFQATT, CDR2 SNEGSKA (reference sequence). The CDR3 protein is CSARPSQSIQYF. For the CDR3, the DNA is TGCAGTGCTAGACCGAGTCAGAGCATTCAGTACTTC.

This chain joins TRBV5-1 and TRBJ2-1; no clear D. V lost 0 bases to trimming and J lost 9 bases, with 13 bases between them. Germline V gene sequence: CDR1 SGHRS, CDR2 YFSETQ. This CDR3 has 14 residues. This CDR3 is CASSLGGPRTEQFF. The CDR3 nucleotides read TGCGCCAGCAGCTTGGGCGGCCCCCGGACTGAGCAGTTCTTC.

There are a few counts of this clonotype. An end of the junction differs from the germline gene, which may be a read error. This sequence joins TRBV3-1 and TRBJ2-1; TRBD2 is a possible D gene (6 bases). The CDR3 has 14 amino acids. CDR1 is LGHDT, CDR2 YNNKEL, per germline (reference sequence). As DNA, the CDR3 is TGTGCCGGCAGCCGTTCGGGACTCCACAATGAGCAGTTCTTC. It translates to CAGSRSGLHNEQFF.

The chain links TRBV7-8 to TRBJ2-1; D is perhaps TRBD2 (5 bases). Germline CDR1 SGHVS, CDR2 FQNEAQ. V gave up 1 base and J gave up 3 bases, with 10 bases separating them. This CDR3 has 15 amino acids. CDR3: CASSLGRLYYNEQFF. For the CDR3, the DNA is TGTGCCAGCAGCTTAGGTCGACTATACTACAATGAGCAGTTCTTC.

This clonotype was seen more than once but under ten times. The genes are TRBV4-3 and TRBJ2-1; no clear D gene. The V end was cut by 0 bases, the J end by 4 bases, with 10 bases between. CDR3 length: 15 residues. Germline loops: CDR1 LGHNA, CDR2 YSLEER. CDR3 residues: CASSQDERGYNEQFF. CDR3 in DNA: TGCGCCAGCAGCCAAGACGAGCGTGGTTACAATGAGCAGTTCTTC.

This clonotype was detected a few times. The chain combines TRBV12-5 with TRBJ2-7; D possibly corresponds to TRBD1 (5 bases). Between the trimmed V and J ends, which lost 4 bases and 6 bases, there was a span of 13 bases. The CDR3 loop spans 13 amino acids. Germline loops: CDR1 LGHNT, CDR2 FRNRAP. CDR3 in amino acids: CASGSETVPEQYF. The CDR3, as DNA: TGTGCTAGTGGTTCCGAGACAGTCCCCGAGCAGTACTTC.

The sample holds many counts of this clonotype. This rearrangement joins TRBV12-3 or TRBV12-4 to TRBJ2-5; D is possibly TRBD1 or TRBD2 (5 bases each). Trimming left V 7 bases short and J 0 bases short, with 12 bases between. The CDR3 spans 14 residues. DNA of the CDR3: TGTGCCAGCACCTCCGAGGGGTACCAAGAGACCCAGTACTTC. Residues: CASTSEGYQETQYF.

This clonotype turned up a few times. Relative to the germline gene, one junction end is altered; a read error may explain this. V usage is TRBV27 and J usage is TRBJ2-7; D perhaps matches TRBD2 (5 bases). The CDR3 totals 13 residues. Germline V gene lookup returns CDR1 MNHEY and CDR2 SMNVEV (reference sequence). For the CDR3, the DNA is TGTGCCAGCAGCCGAGCGGACCTCTACAAGCAGTACTTC. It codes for CASSRADLYKQYF.

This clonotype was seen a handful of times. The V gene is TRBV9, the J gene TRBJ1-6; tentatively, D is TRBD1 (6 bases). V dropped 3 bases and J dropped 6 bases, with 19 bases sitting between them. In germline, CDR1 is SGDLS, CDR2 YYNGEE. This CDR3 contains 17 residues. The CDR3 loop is CASSGPRGGAANSPLHF. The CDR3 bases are TGTGCCAGCAGCGGCCCTCGTGGGGGGGCGGCTAATTCACCCCTCCACTTT.

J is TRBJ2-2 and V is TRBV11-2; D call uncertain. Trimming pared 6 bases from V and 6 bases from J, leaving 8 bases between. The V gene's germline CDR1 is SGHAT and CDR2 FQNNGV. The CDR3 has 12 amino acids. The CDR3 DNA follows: TGTGCCAGCAGGTCAGAGGCCGGGGAGCTGTTTTTT. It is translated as CASRSEAGELFF.

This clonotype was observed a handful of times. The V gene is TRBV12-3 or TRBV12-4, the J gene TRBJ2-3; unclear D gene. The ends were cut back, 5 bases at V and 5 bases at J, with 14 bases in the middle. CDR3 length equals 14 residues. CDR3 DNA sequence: TGTGCCAGCAGTCCACAACAACTCAGAGATACGCAGTATTTT. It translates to CASSPQQLRDTQYF.

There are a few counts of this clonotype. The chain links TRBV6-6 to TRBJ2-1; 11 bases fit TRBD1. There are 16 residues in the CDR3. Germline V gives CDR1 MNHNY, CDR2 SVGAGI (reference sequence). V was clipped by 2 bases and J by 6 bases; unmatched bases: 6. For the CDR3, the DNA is TGTGCCAGCAGTTACGTCGCCGGGACAGGGGGCAATGAGCAGTTCTTC. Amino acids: CASSYVAGTGGNEQFF.

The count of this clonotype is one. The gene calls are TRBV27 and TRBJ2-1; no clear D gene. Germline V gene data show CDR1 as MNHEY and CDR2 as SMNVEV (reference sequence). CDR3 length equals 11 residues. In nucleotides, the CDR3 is TGTGCTGCGTGTGGCTACAATGAGCAGTTCTTC. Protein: CAACGYNEQFF.

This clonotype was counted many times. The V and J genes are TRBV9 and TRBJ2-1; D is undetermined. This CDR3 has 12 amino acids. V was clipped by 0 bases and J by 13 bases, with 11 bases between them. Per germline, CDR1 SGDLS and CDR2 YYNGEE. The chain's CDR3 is CASSVEVRPQFF. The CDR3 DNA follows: TGTGCCAGCAGCGTAGAAGTTCGCCCCCAGTTCTTC.

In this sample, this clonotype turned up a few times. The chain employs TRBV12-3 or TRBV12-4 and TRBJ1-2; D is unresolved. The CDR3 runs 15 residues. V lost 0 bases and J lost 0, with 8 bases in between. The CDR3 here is CASSLARATNYGYTF. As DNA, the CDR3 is TGTGCCAGCAGTTTAGCGCGGGCGACTAACTATGGCTACACCTTC.

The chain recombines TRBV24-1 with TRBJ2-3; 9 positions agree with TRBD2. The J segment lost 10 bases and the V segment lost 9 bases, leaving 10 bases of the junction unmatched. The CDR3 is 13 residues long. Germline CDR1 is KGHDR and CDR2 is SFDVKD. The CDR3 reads CATGRGGAGPQYF. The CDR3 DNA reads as TGTGCCACCGGCCGCGGGGGGGCGGGTCCGCAGTATTTT.

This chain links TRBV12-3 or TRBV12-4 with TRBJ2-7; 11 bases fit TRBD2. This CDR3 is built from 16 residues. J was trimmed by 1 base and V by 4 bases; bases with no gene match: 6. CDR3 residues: CASSSSGRTRSYEQYF. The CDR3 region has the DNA TGTGCCAGCAGTTCTAGCGGGAGGACCAGGTCCTACGAGCAGTACTTC.

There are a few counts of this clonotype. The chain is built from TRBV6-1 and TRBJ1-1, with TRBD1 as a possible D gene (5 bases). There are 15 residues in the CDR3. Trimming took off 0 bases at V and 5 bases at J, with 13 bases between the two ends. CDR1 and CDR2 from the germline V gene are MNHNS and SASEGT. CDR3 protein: CASSEAGERRTEAFF. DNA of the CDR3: TGTGCCAGCAGTGAAGCGGGGGAGAGGAGGACTGAAGCTTTCTTT.

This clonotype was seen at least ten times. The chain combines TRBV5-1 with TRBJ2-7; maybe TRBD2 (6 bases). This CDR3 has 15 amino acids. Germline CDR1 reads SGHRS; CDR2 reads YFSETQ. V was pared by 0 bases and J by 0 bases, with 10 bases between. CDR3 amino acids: CASSLELGGSYEQYF. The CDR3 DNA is TGCGCCAGCAGCTTGGAACTCGGGGGCTCCTACGAGCAGTACTTC.

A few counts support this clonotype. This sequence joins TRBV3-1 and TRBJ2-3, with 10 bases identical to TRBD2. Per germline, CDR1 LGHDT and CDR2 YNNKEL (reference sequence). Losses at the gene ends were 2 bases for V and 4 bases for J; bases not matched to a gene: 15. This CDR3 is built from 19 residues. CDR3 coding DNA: TGTGCCAGCAGCCAATTCTCGGTGGCGGCTAGCGGGAGACCAGATACGCAGTATTTT. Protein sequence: CASSQFSVAASGRPDTQYF.